Only a few counts were recorded for the clone carrying this TCR beta chain. What it binds is not known. The protocol was immunoSEQ multiplex PCR, while the TCRdb copy is restricted to in-frame clones and leaves out a portion. The sample consists of about 12,000 clones, approximately 84% of them appearing once. This sample is drawn from a study of blood T cell dynamics during melanoma immunotherapy. Overall study results and limits: Unlike progressors, later disease-control patients had W3 repertoires gaining clonality or diversity.

The V and J ends lost 3 bases and 0 bases respectively, with 13 bases between them. This CDR3 region has 15 residues. Germline V gives CDR1 SGHRS, CDR2 YFSETQ. Time point here: pre-treatment baseline. Samples come from before therapy and from week 3 after the first blockade cycle. This chain joins TRBV5-1 and TRBJ2-7; TRBD1 might be the D (6 bases). The input for sequencing was blood, taken from a patient treated with checkpoint blockade. This TCR was sampled from a human donor with melanoma. The CDR3 spells CASSYRVSGSYEQYF. In nucleotides, the CDR3 is TGCGCCAGCAGCTACAGGGTGTCAGGCTCCTACGAGCAGTACTTC.